This TCR beta chain was recorded in a study of response to subunit inactivated influenza vaccine. MiXCR, run by TCRdb on the RT-PCR reads, gives a single entry per CDR3 protein. This sample has around 760,000 distinct CDR3 sequences; approximately 13% occur once, and the top ten carry around 6.5%. This CDR3 has 17 residues. Trimming took 0 bases from V and 11 from J; bases not matched to a gene: 21. The germline V gene encodes CDR1 DFQATT and CDR2 SNEGSKA (reference sequence). V and J are TRBV20-1 and TRBJ2-5, with 7 bases that match TRBD2. The sequence derives from a man aged 50 to 60 who received an inactivated influenza vaccine. This sample comprised PBMCs from blood, obtained less than 15 days before vaccination. The CDR3 DNA is TGCAGTGCTAGAGAGGAAGGTACCATAGCGGGCAGCCTCTATCAGTACTTC. Amino acids: CSAREEGTIAGSLYQYF.